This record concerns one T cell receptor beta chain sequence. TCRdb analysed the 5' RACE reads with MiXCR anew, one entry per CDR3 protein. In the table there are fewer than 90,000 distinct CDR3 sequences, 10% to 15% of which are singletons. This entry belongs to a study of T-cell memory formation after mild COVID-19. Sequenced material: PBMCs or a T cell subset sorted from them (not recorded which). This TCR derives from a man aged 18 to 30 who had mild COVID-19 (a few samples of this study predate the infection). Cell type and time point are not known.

The CDR3 loop is CASRDQGGARVRQFF. As DNA, the CDR3 is TGTGCCAGCAGGGATCAGGGGGGAGCTAGGGTTAGGCAGTTCTTC. The chain employs TRBV12-3 or TRBV12-4 and TRBJ2-1; TRBD1 might be the D (7 bases). This CDR3 contains 15 residues. The germline V and J ends were trimmed by 6 bases and 12 bases, with 24 bases remaining between them.